Presented here are 18 T cell receptor beta chains from one specimen sequenced in a study of T cells after yellow fever vaccination. TCRdb itself ran the 5' RACE reads through MiXCR, one entry per CDR3 protein. This table holds about 400,000 distinct CDR3 sequences, around 10% found once. Specimen: PBMCs, collected on the day of the first yellow fever vaccination. These receptors were obtained from a man between 18 and 35 years old who received the YFV17D yellow fever vaccine.

The V gene is TRBV20-1, the J gene TRBJ2-4; TRBD1 matches at 8 bases. V lost 4 bases and J lost 2; bases outside the gene matches: 10. The CDR3 has 16 residues. From germline, CDR1 is DFQATT and CDR2 SNEGSKA (reference sequence). CDR3 amino acids: CSATQGALSSKNIQYF. The CDR3 bases are TGCAGTGCTACGCAGGGGGCCCTATCCTCCAAAAACATTCAGTACTTC.

This clonotype showed up just a few times. V usage is TRBV28 and J usage is TRBJ1-2, with D possibly being TRBD1 (5 bases). CDR1 is MDHEN and CDR2 is SYDVKM in the germline V gene. Trimming stripped 6 bases from V and 5 bases from J, with 16 bases between. The CDR3 runs 14 residues. The CDR3 DNA reads as TGTGCCAGCAGACAAAGGGACGCCGTTTATGGCTACACCTTC. Protein sequence: CASRQRDAVYGYTF.

CDR3 DNA: TGCAGCGTCACAGGGGGCGCGGGGAACACTGAAGCTTTCTTT. As protein: CSVTGGAGNTEAFF. The chain is built from TRBV29-1 and TRBJ1-1; TRBD1 aligns across 9 bases. This CDR3 is built from 14 residues. The germline CDR1 and CDR2 sequences are SQVTM and ANQGSEA. The V segment lost 6 bases and the J segment 1 base; nucleotides outside the gene matches: 6.

This clonotype has at least ten counts. The chain carries TRBV4-1 and TRBJ2-2; D ambiguous. This CDR3 is built from 13 residues. The V end lost 0 bases, the J end lost 6 bases, and 5 bases lay between the germline ends. Germline assignment: CDR1 MGHRA and CDR2 YSYEKL. CDR3 sequence: CASSQEASGELFF. The CDR3 DNA is TGCGCCAGCAGCCAAGAGGCGTCCGGGGAGCTGTTTTTT.

The chain couples TRBV7-2 to TRBJ2-7; D is possibly TRBD1 (6 bases). This CDR3 is 14 amino acids long. V was pared by 5 bases and J by 4 bases, with 15 bases between. Germline CDR1 reads SGHTA; CDR2 reads FQGNSA. CDR3 nucleotides: TGTGCCAGCAGCCCAAACTCAGGGGTTTACGAGCAGTACGTC. It translates to CASSPNSGVYEQYV.

This clonotype came up many times. This sequence joins TRBV5-1 and TRBJ1-6; 12 bases are a match to TRBD1. Trimming at V came to 4 bases and at J to 0 bases, leaving 8 bases not matched to a gene. The CDR3 has 19 amino acids. Per the germline V gene, CDR1 is SGHRS and CDR2 is YFSETQ. The CDR3 sequence is CASSVSGTGGASYNSPLHF. DNA of the CDR3: TGCGCCAGCAGCGTCTCCGGGACAGGGGGCGCCTCCTATAATTCACCCCTCCACTTT.

This sequence joins TRBV12-3 or TRBV12-4 and TRBJ2-1; D is undetermined. Deletions cut 5 bases from V and 4 bases from J, with 6 bases between. The CDR3 loop spans 12 amino acids. The CDR3 region is CASSELYNEQFF. The CDR3 nucleotides are TGTGCCAGCAGTGAACTATACAATGAGCAGTTCTTC.

The J gene is TRBJ2-2, the V gene TRBV10-3; TRBD2 is a possible D gene (5 bases). Trimming shortened V by 6 bases and J by 0 bases, and 17 bases separated the two germline ends. Germline V gene data show CDR1 as ENHRY and CDR2 as SYGVKD. CDR3 size: 17 residues. This CDR3 reads CAIRDRFSGANTGELFF. The CDR3 nucleotides are TGTGCCATCAGAGACCGTTTCAGCGGAGCGAACACCGGGGAGCTGTTTTTT.

This clonotype was detected a few times. The V and J genes are TRBV3-1 and TRBJ2-3, with 10 bases fitting TRBD2. Unmatched junction bases numbered 10, after V lost 2 bases and J lost 5 bases. The CDR3 spans 17 residues. From germline, CDR1 is LGHDT and CDR2 YNNKEL (reference sequence). The CDR3 loop is CASSQPRVAGGGDTQYF. The DNA for the CDR3 is TGTGCCAGCAGCCAACCCCGAGTAGCGGGGGGTGGAGATACGCAGTATTTT.

The chain recombines TRBV6-5 with TRBJ2-1; D not resolved. The CDR3 has 15 amino acids. Per germline, CDR1 MNHEY and CDR2 SVGAGI. V lost 0 bases and J 3 bases, leaving 9 bases between the germline ends. Written as DNA, the CDR3 is TGTGCCAGCAGTTACTCGGGGTCCATCTACAATGAGCAGTTCTTC. Amino acids: CASSYSGSIYNEQFF.

This chain connects TRBV20-1 to TRBJ1-2; D unresolved. Trimming took off 0 bases at V and 4 bases at J, with 9 bases between the two ends. This CDR3 is built from 13 residues. Germline CDR1 reads DFQATT; CDR2 reads SNEGSKA (reference sequence). The CDR3 DNA reads as TGCAGTGCTAGAGATCGTGGATTCTATGGCTACACCTTC. Translation gives CSARDRGFYGYTF.

The chain recombines TRBV9 with TRBJ2-1, with 8 bases aligning to TRBD1. With the DNA end fitting TRBJ2-7 better, the J assignment may be wrong. The germline V gene encodes CDR1 SGDLS and CDR2 YYNGEE. The CDR3 loop spans 15 amino acids. The CDR3 region is CASSGLATGGGEQYF. DNA of the CDR3: TGTGCCAGCAGCGGTCTTGCTACAGGGGGTGGTGAGCAGTACTTC.

This clonotype was seen more than once but under ten times. The chain carries TRBV5-1 and TRBJ2-2; TRBD1 is a possible D gene (6 bases). Per the germline V gene, CDR1 is SGHRS and CDR2 is YFSETQ. The CDR3 extends over 16 amino acids. V lost 4 bases and J lost 4, with 17 bases in between. The CDR3 DNA reads TGCGCCAGCAGCGGATTCAGGGGTGTTCGCACCGGGGAGCTGTTTTTT. Amino acid sequence: CASSGFRGVRTGELFF.

The table lists this clonotype with many counts. An end of the junction does not agree with germline; a read error may underlie this. J is TRBJ2-7 and V is TRBV5-1, with a weak D call TRBD1 (5 bases). This CDR3 contains 12 residues. Looked up from germline, CDR1 is SGHRS and CDR2 is YFSETQ. The CDR3 DNA sequence: TGTGCCAGCAGCTTGCAGGGTAACGAGCAGTACTTC. Protein product: CASSLQGNEQYF.

This clonotype occurred many times. The chain combines TRBV7-9 with TRBJ2-5, with 9 positions matching TRBD1. The CDR3 totals 13 residues. The V and J ends lost 6 bases and 5 bases, in that order; junction bases with no gene match: 4. Germline CDR1 reads SEHNR; CDR2 reads FQNEAQ (reference sequence). The CDR3, as DNA: TGTGCCAGCAGGCGGACAGGGGAGGAGACCCAGTACTTC. It translates to CASRRTGEETQYF.

This clonotype showed up many times. V usage is TRBV29-1 and J usage is TRBJ2-1; 10 nucleotides align to TRBD2. Germline assignment: CDR1 SQVTM and CDR2 ANQGSEA. The V and J ends lost 0 bases and 6 bases, in that order; junction bases with no gene match: 8. CDR3 length: 16 residues. CDR3 sequence reads: CSVEDSALAGVNEQFF. CDR3 bases: TGCAGCGTTGAAGATTCGGCGCTAGCGGGGGTCAATGAGCAGTTCTTC.

The CDR3 DNA follows: TGTGCCAGTATCTCGTGGGGGCTTGATACGCAGTATTTT. The encoded protein is CASISWGLDTQYF. The chain couples TRBV11-2 to TRBJ2-3, with D perhaps matching TRBD1 (6 bases). This CDR3 is built from 13 residues. V shed 9 bases and J shed 6 bases, with 16 bases lying between them. Germline V CDR1 and CDR2: SGHAT, FQNNGV.

This clonotype appeared a few times. The CDR3 region is CASSASGGLYNEQFF. CDR3 bases: TGTGCCAGCAGTGCCAGCGGGGGGCTCTACAATGAGCAGTTCTTC. V is TRBV9 and J is TRBJ2-1; TRBD2 matches at 9 bases. Looked up from germline, CDR1 is SGDLS and CDR2 is YYNGEE. V gave up 5 bases and J gave up 3 bases; unmatched junction bases: 6. This CDR3 contains 15 residues.